The entry below gives a single T cell receptor beta chain sequence along with its context. Libraries were prepared by immunoSEQ multiplex PCR; TCRdb keeps only in-frame clonotypes and omits some of them. The data show some 240,000 clones, around four fifths seen once. This sample was taken from a study of blood T cell repertoires in COVID-19. This TCR was recovered from a woman aged 55-69 years with active or convalescent COVID-19. Sequencing was done on a sample of peripheral blood.

The CDR3 DNA reads TGTGCCAGTAGTATGGCAGGGAGGGGCTATGGCTACACCTTC. As protein: CASSMAGRGYGYTF. The genes are TRBV19 and TRBJ1-2; possible D gene TRBD1, 5 bases. The V gene's germline CDR1 is LNHDA and CDR2 SQIVND (reference sequence). The CDR3 is 14 amino acids. The ends were cut back, 3 bases at V and 4 bases at J, with 12 bases in the middle.